This entry features one T cell receptor (beta chain) sequence. This sample was included in a study of blood T cell repertoires in COVID-19. J gave up 3 bases and V 5 bases, and 6 bases lay outside the gene matches. CDR3 length: 14 residues. Per germline, CDR1 SGHAT and CDR2 FQNNGV. Authors' data handling: Amplification of reference gene primers provided the estimated nucleated cell counts. Using immunoSEQ multiplex PCR, the repertoire was profiled, and TCRdb retains in-frame clones only, with some absent. V, J and clone size are those of that table, while D and trimming were read from the DNA. Of under 300,000 clones listed, roughly 86% are singletons.

This TCR was recovered from a man between 18 and 29 years old with active or convalescent COVID-19. The sequenced material came from peripheral blood. The chain employs TRBV11-2 and TRBJ2-7; TRBD1 matches at 8 bases. The CDR3 sequence: CASSPDRGGYEQYF. The CDR3 bases are TGTGCCAGCAGCCCAGACAGGGGAGGCTACGAGCAGTACTTC.